Sequencing of this TCR beta chain was carried out in a study of regulatory T cells in long-lasting Graves disease. This CDR3 region has 15 residues. CDR1 is MNHNS, CDR2 SASEGT, per germline. Trimming pared 6 bases from V and 0 bases from J, leaving 12 bases between. Arm-PCR of CDR3 regions and iRepertoire HTBI primers were the basis on which TCR beta libraries were built. Via MiXCR, TCRdb re-called the multiplex PCR reads, giving one row per CDR3 protein. The table lists around 240,000 distinct CDR3 sequences, around 18% of them singletons. The time point was: newly diagnosed GD, antithyroid drugs for less than 3 months. Construction of the TCR library relied on RNA isolated from PBMCs. Graves' disease diagnoses used American Thyroid Association guidelines. Details on this clonotype: Its cognate antigen is unknown. Since a much larger clone is just one base distant, this may be a read error.

General observations from the study: Whereas around 970 public clonotypes were shared by new patients, persistent patients shared more, at roughly 2,500.

This sample was also put to use in a study of T cells in Graves' hyperthyroidism and ophthalmopathy. As reported in that work: Thyroid ultrasound, orbital computed tomography, clinical symptoms, and serum thyroxine and TRAb underpinned diagnoses. The primer set for the first-round RT-PCR of the TCR CDR3 was HTBI.

The chain uses TRBV6-1 and TRBJ1-3; D call uncertain. Here the sequenced sample was peripheral blood mononuclear cells (PBMCs), taken at new diagnosis, from a patient treated with antithyroid drugs. The sequence was obtained from a woman aged 30 to 39 with Graves disease. The CDR3 nucleotides are TGTGCCAGCAGAAATACAGTACGCTCTGGAAACACCATATATTTT. Protein: CASRNTVRSGNTIYF.